Listed below are T cell receptor beta chains from one sample, sequenced in a study of T-cell reconstitution after alpha-beta-depleted transplantation in children. TCRdb independently ran MiXCR on the PCR reads; one entry per CDR3 protein. Of around 500,000 distinct CDR3 sequences in the sample, approximately 22% were seen once. Sequencing was performed on PBMCs, mostly from graft donor cells, taken 360 days after TCRalphabeta/CD19-depleted stem cell transplant. These receptors all stem from a boy under two years old who had a stem cell transplant for acute myeloid leukemia, so the T cells may come from the graft donor. CDR3s include the opening cysteine and the closing phenylalanine or tryptophan. D genes are given only for firm matches. A row's size may be missing; if present it is once, few, many or a size class.

j_call d_call cdr3_length v_call clone_size cdr3_nt cdr3_aa
TRBJ2-1 NA 16 TRBV10-2 NA TGCGCCAGCAGACCGCTCCGGGGGGCCGGTTACAATGAGCAGTTCTTC CASRPLRGAGYNEQFF
TRBJ1-2 NA 13 TRBV7-9 few TGTGCCAGCAGCCCCCCCTCGTGGGATGGCTACACCTTC CASSPPSWDGYTF
TRBJ2-1 TRBD2 20 TRBV11-1 NA TGTGCCAGCAGACCCCGGACTAGAGGTGGGCTTGGCAACTCCTACAATGAGCAGTTCTTC CASRPRTRGGLGNSYNEQFF
TRBJ2-7 NA 15 TRBV7-2 many TGTGCCAGCAGCTTAGCAGCGAAGAGCTCCTACGAGCAGTACTTC CASSLAAKSSYEQYF
TRBJ1-1 NA 15 TRBV5-6 many TGTGCCAGCAGCCAAGGACCTAATTGGAACACTGAAGCTTTCTTT CASSQGPNWNTEAFF
TRBJ2-7 TRBD2 18 TRBV30 many TGTGCCTGGAGAGACCGCCGGATCGGGGGGACCTCTAGATACGAGCAGTACTTC CAWRDRRIGGTSRYEQYF
TRBJ2-2 TRBD1 18 TRBV28 few TGTGCCAGCAGTTTACGGTTGGGCAGGGGGCAAGACACCGGGGAGCTGTTTTTT CASSLRLGRGQDTGELFF
TRBJ2-1 TRBD1 16 TRBV7-2 NA TGTGCCAGCAGCCCCGTAAGGGACAGCGCCCTCAATGAGCAGTTCTTC CASSPVRDSALNEQFF
TRBJ2-1 NA 14 TRBV12-3/TRBV12-4 many TGTGCCAGCAGTTTATTTAGCTCGGGGAATGAGCAGTTCTTC CASSLFSSGNEQFF
TRBJ2-7 NA 18 TRBV11-1 NA TGTGCCAGCAGCTTAGCCCCCCCGGGACCGCCGAGCTCCTACGAGCAGTACTTC CASSLAPPGPPSSYEQYF
TRBJ2-7 TRBD1 15 TRBV5-5 NA TGTGCCAGCAGCTCGATCCGACAGGGACCCTACGAGCAGTACTTC CASSSIRQGPYEQYF
TRBJ1-6 TRBD1 17 TRBV20-1 many TGCAGTGCTCGGATAGGGACAGGGGATCTTTTCTATTCACCCCTCCACTTT CSARIGTGDLFYSPLHF
TRBJ2-1 NA 16 TRBV6-5 few TGTGCCAGCAGTTACTCTATGAGGGAATGGTACAATGAGCAGTTCTTC CASSYSMREWYNEQFF
TRBJ2-6 NA 15 TRBV28 many TGTGCCAGCAGTTCGGACGAGACTGGGGCCAACGTCCTGACTTTC CASSSDETGANVLTF
TRBJ2-1 NA 18 TRBV5-1 few TGCGCCAGCAGCTTGGTGGGTCGACGGGGGGCGCCCCACAATGAGCAGTTCTTC CASSLVGRRGAPHNEQFF
TRBJ1-2 NA 11 TRBV20-1 few TGCAGTGCAACCGGGCGGCCACCTCACACCTTC CSATGRPPHTF
TRBJ2-1 NA 16 TRBV29-1 NA TGCAGCGTTGAAGATCCGGGGTCAGGGGGGTACAATGAGCAGTTCTTC CSVEDPGSGGYNEQFF
TRBJ1-2 TRBD1 15 TRBV5-5 NA TGTGCCAGCAGCGGCCCGGGACAGGGAGGCTATGGCTACACCTTC CASSGPGQGGYGYTF
TRBJ2-3 TRBD2 19 TRBV7-3 many TGTGCCAGCAGCCCTCAGGGACTAGCGGGGGGCCGGGCGGCAGATACGCAGTATTTT CASSPQGLAGGRAADTQYF
TRBJ2-1 TRBD2 15 TRBV10-3 many TGTGCCATCAGCCCTGGACTAGCGGGGGACAATGAGCAGTTCTTC CAISPGLAGDNEQFF
TRBJ2-1 NA 13 TRBV6-6 many TGTGCCAGCAGAGCTGGTGACCGGAATGAGCAGTTCTTC CASRAGDRNEQFF
TRBJ2-1 NA 19 TRBV12-5 NA TGTGCTAGTGGTTTGATCTCTCTAGTACCGGACAATAGCAAAAATGAGCAGTTCTTC CASGLISLVPDNSKNEQFF
TRBJ1-5 TRBD1 16 TRBV6-5 NA TGTGCCAGCAGATCCACAGGGGGTAGGGGCAATCAGCCCCAGCATTTT CASRSTGGRGNQPQHF
TRBJ2-7 NA 13 TRBV20-1 many TGCAGTGCCCCCCACCCTCAATACTACGAGCAGTACTTC CSAPHPQYYEQYF
TRBJ1-1 NA 18 TRBV7-8 few TGTGCCAGCAGCTCCACATCTTTTCTCCGGGACCTGAACACTGAAGCTTTCTTT CASSSTSFLRDLNTEAFF
TRBJ1-1 TRBD1 13 TRBV7-7 many TGTGCCAGCAGCGCGGGACAGGCCACTGAAGCTTTCTTT CASSAGQATEAFF
TRBJ2-3 NA 15 TRBV18 NA TGTGCCAGCTCCCGAAGAAGCCGGGACACAGATACGCAGTATTTT CASSRRSRDTDTQYF
TRBJ2-3 NA 15 TRBV5-1 NA TGCGCCAGCAGCTTGGAGAGGACAAGGGCAGATACGCAGTATTTT CASSLERTRADTQYF
TRBJ2-7 NA 17 TRBV15 NA TGTGCCACCAGCAGAGATTTATTCAAGGGGTCGGGTTACGAGCAGTACTTC CATSRDLFKGSGYEQYF
TRBJ2-1 NA 16 TRBV10-3 many TGTGCCATCAGTGAGCAACCGGGACAGCGGGGCAATGAGCAGTTCTTC CAISEQPGQRGNEQFF
TRBJ2-7 NA 12 TRBV29-1 many TGCAGCCCCGGGGAGGAGGGCCACGAGCAGTACTTC CSPGEEGHEQYF
TRBJ1-1 TRBD1 13 TRBV6-5 few TGTGCCAGCAGTTTAGGACAGGGTGGCTGGACTTTCTTT CASSLGQGGWTFF
TRBJ2-7 NA 14 TRBV12-3/TRBV12-4 many TGTGCCAGCAGTTTAGGAGGACTTGAAGACGAGCAGTACTTC CASSLGGLEDEQYF
TRBJ2-7 NA 12 TRBV7-9 many TGTGCCAGCAGCACCAGACAGTACGAGCAGTACTTC CASSTRQYEQYF
TRBJ2-1 NA 16 TRBV6-2/TRBV6-3 NA TGTGCCAGCAGTTACTCGACGGTTGTTCAGGTCGGCGAGCAGTTCTTC CASSYSTVVQVGEQFF
TRBJ2-3 NA 14 TRBV7-2 many TGTGCCAGCAGCATGTATCGGGGTGAAGATACGCAGTATTTT CASSMYRGEDTQYF
TRBJ2-1 TRBD2 12 TRBV11-2 NA TGTGCCAGCAGCTCCTATAGCGGGGGGACCCTCTTC CASSSYSGGTLF
TRBJ1-5 NA 14 TRBV20-1 few TGCAGTGCTCTCTTCCCCGGAAGCAATCAGCCCCAGCATTTT CSALFPGSNQPQHF
TRBJ1-3 NA 17 TRBV15 few TGTGCCACCAGCCAAGACTTAACTACAGGGAATGGAAACACCATATATTTT CATSQDLTTGNGNTIYF
TRBJ2-2 NA 14 TRBV5-1 NA TGCGCCAGCAGCTTTTACACGTACACCGGGGAGCTGTTTTTT CASSFYTYTGELFF
TRBJ2-2 TRBD1 16 TRBV20-1 many TGCAGTGCTAGAGACCGACAGGGGGCGGGCACCGGGGAGCTGTTTTTT CSARDRQGAGTGELFF
TRBJ1-5 TRBD1 15 TRBV28 many TGTGCCAGCAGGCATGACAGGGGTCTTGGGCAGCCCCAGCATTTT CASRHDRGLGQPQHF
TRBJ1-1 NA 12 TRBV10-3 NA TGTGCCGTGGGGGGATCGAACACTGAAGCTTTCTTT CAVGGSNTEAFF
TRBJ1-1 NA 16 TRBV12-3/TRBV12-4 NA TGTGCCAGCAGTTCGCGGGGGGCGTCGGCCTTTTTTCGAGCTTTCTTT CASSSRGASAFFRAFF
TRBJ1-2 NA 13 TRBV12-3/TRBV12-4 few TGTGCCAGCAGTTCCCCTGAGGTCTATGGCTACACCTTC CASSSPEVYGYTF
TRBJ2-1 NA 14 TRBV27 NA TGTGCCAGCAGTTTATCGACGAATTACAATGAGCAGTTCTTC CASSLSTNYNEQFF
TRBJ2-3 NA 19 TRBV21-1 many TGTGCCAGCAGCGCACGGGAGAGCTGGCCCGATAGAGGGCCAGATACGCAGTATTTT CASSARESWPDRGPDTQYF
TRBJ2-4 NA 14 TRBV28 many TGTGCCAGCCGGAGGGCTGGGTCCAAAAACATTCAGTACTTC CASRRAGSKNIQYF
TRBJ1-1 NA 12 TRBV20-1 many TGCAGTGCGCCAGGACAGATCACTGAAGCTTTCTTT CSAPGQITEAFF
TRBJ2-4 TRBD1 18 TRBV4-1 few TGCGCCAGCAGCCAAGTTGGACTGACAGGGGGCGCTGGGAACATTCAGTACTTC CASSQVGLTGGAGNIQYF
TRBJ1-1 NA 11 TRBV20-1 NA TGCAGTGAATTCATGAACACTGAAGCTTTCTTT CSEFMNTEAFF
TRBJ2-5 NA 15 TRBV12-3/TRBV12-4 NA TGTGCCAGCAGTTTAGGACCCTGGTACCAAGAGACCCAGTACTTC CASSLGPWYQETQYF
TRBJ2-6 NA 13 TRBV29-1 many TGCAGCGTCGACAGTGCTGGGGCCAACGTCCTGACTTTC CSVDSAGANVLTF
TRBJ1-5 NA 13 TRBV20-1 NA TGCAGTGCTAGGTGGAGGACCGATCAGCCCCAGCATTTT CSARWRTDQPQHF
TRBJ1-6 TRBD1 14 TRBV6-5 NA TGTGCCAGCAGTTTGACAGGGTCGGATTCACCCCTCCACTTT CASSLTGSDSPLHF